The T cell receptor (beta chain) under discussion was sequenced for a study of blood T cells in healthy people across ages. Regarding the study as a whole: Naive and antigen-experienced cells could not be conclusively compared, given unsorted PBMCs. Expanded clonotype shifts may have been confounded, as the donors had an unknown CMV status. Naive T cell percentage and TCR beta diversity correlated strongly.

This CDR3 comprises 13 residues. All donors came from Russia, were Caucasian and healthy, and spanned ages about 6 to 100. Concerning this clonotype: Its target is unknown.

PCR was performed a second time for about 6 to 11 cycles using a sample-barcoded 5' primer and a J-beta primer mix. TCRdb ran MiXCR on the 5' RACE reads and lists one entry per CDR3 protein. Altogether about 780,000 distinct CDR3 sequences are present, 60% to 80% being singletons, with the ten largest covering 25% to 35%. The chain carries TRBV12-3 or TRBV12-4 and TRBJ2-7, with D maybe TRBD1 (5 bases). The J call may be faulty, since TRBJ2-5 better matches the DNA end. The sample consisted of blood. The source of this sequence is a man aged 30 to 39 in good health. CDR3 amino acids: CASSLGQLGTQYF. The CDR3 DNA reads TGTGCCAGCAGTTTAGGACAGCTAGGGACCCAGTACTTC.